The 8 T cell receptor beta chains given below trace back to one sample, sequenced in a study of blood T cell repertoires in COVID-19. Some clones are missing from TCRdb's copy, which holds only in-frame ones; the method was immunoSEQ multiplex PCR. Among about 220,000 clones listed, approximately 78% were seen once. Sequenced sample: peripheral blood. Receptor source: a woman in her 70s with COVID-19, enrolled during active disease.

A single count supports this clone. The chain combines TRBV7-2 with TRBJ2-3; 12 bases agree with TRBD2. J gave up 1 base and V 1 base, and 0 bases lay outside the gene matches. This CDR3 spans 16 amino acids. The germline V gene encodes CDR1 SGHTA and CDR2 FQGNSA. In DNA, the CDR3 is TGTGCCAGCAGCTTAGGGACTAGCGGGGGCACAGATACGCAGTATTTT. It translates to CASSLGTSGGTDTQYF.

The gene calls are TRBV5-1 and TRBJ2-2; 8 bases line up with TRBD2. The CDR3 is 15 amino acids. V was pared by 3 bases and J by 2 bases, with 3 bases of the junction left unmatched. Per germline, CDR1 SGHRS and CDR2 YFSETQ. Written as DNA, the CDR3 is TGCGCCAGCAGCTACGCGGGGGGTAACACCGGGGAGCTGTTTTTT. Translated: CASSYAGGNTGELFF.

The rearrangement uses TRBV5-1 and TRBJ2-3, with a tentative D call TRBD1 (5 bases). Trimming cost V 7 bases and J 0 bases, with 12 bases left between them. This CDR3 region has 14 residues. In germline, CDR1 is SGHRS, CDR2 YFSETQ. This CDR3 is CASRTGPSTDTQYF. The CDR3 DNA is TGCGCCAGCCGTACAGGTCCTAGCACAGATACGCAGTATTTT.

This clone was detected once. J is TRBJ1-1 and V is TRBV19; the D gene is possibly TRBD1 (5 bases). Germline-derived CDR1 and CDR2 are LNHDA and SQIVND (reference sequence). This CDR3 contains 13 residues. The V end lost 9 bases, the J end lost 0 bases, and 11 bases lay between the germline ends. This CDR3 reads CASHDRMNTEAFF. Here the CDR3 DNA reads TGTGCCAGCCACGACAGAATGAACACTGAAGCTTTCTTT.

The V and J genes are TRBV7-2 and TRBJ2-5; 7 nucleotides agree with TRBD1. After removal of 2 bases from V and 1 base from J, the junction contained 4 bases not matched to a gene. The CDR3 is made up of 15 amino acids. CDR1 and CDR2 from the germline V gene are SGHTA and FQGNSA. The CDR3 nucleotides are TGTGCCAGCAGCTTACAGGGACAGCCCCAAGAGACCCAGTACTTC. This codes for CASSLQGQPQETQYF.

The rearrangement uses TRBV6-5 and TRBJ2-7; 10 nucleotides agree with TRBD1. J lost 2 bases, V lost 8 bases, and 3 bases had no gene match. Germline loops: CDR1 MNHEY, CDR2 SVGAGI. CDR3 length: 13 residues. In nucleotides, the CDR3 is TGTGCCAGCCGACAGGGGGCCACCTACGAGCAGTACTTC. Its protein is CASRQGATYEQYF.

The rearrangement uses TRBV7-2 and TRBJ1-1, with TRBD1 matching 7 bases. V shed 10 bases, J shed 1 base, and the junction held 6 bases outside the gene matches. This CDR3 contains 13 residues. Germline V gene data show CDR1 as SGHTA and CDR2 as FQGNSA. The CDR3 reads CATRGQANTEAFF. CDR3 bases: TGTGCCACACGTGGACAGGCGAACACTGAAGCTTTCTTT.

The rearrangement links TRBV7-2 to TRBJ2-2; no firm D call. Trimming removed 5 bases at V and 6 bases at J, with 19 bases between. The CDR3 totals 16 residues. Per germline, CDR1 SGHTA and CDR2 FQGNSA. The CDR3: CASSPPLRSGPGELFF. CDR3 DNA: TGTGCCAGCAGCCCTCCCTTACGGAGTGGTCCCGGGGAGCTGTTTTTT.